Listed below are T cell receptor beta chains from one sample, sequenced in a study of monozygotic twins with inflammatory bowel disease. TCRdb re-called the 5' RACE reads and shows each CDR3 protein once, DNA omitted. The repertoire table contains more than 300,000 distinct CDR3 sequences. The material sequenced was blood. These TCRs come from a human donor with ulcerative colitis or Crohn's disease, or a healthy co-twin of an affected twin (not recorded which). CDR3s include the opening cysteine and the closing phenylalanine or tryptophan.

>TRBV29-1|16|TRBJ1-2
CSVEDRTRTGNYGYTF
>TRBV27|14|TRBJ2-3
CASNPGLNTDTQYF
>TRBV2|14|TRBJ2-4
CASSVEKAKNIQYF
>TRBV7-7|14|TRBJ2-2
CASSLGTGSGELFF
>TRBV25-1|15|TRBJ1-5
CASSDLLYRDQPQHF
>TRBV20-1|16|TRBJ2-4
CSARDSGTVAKNIQYF
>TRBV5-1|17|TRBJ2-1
CASSLPSGGRGFDEQFF
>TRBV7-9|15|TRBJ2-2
CASSLAGISTGELFF
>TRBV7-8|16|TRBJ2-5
CASSLAWRGKGETQYF
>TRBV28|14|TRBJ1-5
CASSRGPGHGSMAF
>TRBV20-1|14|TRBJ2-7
CSACRQVNSYEQYF
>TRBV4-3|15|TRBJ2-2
CASSQEGTRAGELFF
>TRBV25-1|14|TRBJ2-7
CASSADRGSYEQYF
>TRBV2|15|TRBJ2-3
CASLRGRQGADTQYF
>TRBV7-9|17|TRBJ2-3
CASRPSPTSQFTDTQYF
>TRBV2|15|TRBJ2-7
CASSVTGTGLYEQYF
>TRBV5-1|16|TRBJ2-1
CASSTNLAGGRNEQFF
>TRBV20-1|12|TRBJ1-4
CSARTVNEKLFF
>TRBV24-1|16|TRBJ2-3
CATRSAGARDTDTQYF
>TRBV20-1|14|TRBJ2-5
CSAGLAIDQETQYF
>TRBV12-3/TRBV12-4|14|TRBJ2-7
CASSLWTTSYEQYF
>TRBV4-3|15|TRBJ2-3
CASGNIGASTDTQYF
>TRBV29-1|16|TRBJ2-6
CSVQTFGGSGANVLTF
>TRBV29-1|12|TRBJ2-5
CSVGPPQETQYF
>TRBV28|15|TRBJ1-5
CASSGYPQQTRPQHF
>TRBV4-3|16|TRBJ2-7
CASSLYRESSDSEQYF
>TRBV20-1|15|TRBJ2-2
CSAREDIANTGELFF
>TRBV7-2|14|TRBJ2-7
CASSLERSAGEQYF
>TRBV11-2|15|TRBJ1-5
CASSLGQGINQPQHF
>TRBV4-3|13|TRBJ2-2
CASSQDRPGELFF
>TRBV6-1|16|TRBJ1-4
CASREGQGFFNEKLFF
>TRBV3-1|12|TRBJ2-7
CASSQVEHEQYF
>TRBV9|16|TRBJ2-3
CASSVITSGGTDTQYF
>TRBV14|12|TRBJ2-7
CASSRGVGEQYF
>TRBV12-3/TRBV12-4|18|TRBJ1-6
CASRSGTANLSYNSPLHF
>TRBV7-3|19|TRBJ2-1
CASSLDPSGGPVDNNEQFF
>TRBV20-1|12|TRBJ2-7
CRARQGSYEQYF
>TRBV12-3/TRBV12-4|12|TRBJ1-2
CASTDREYGYTF
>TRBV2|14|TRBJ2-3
CASSEAPTPTTQYF
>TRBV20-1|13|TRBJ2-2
CSASGGPHGELFF
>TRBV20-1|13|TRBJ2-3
CSARDTRTDTQYF
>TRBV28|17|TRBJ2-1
CASSFQSSTSGGFGQFF
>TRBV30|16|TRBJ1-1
CAWSNRGGRMNTEAFF
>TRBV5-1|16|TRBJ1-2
CASSLRQADPNYGYTF
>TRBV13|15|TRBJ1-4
CASSFSRGRREKLFF